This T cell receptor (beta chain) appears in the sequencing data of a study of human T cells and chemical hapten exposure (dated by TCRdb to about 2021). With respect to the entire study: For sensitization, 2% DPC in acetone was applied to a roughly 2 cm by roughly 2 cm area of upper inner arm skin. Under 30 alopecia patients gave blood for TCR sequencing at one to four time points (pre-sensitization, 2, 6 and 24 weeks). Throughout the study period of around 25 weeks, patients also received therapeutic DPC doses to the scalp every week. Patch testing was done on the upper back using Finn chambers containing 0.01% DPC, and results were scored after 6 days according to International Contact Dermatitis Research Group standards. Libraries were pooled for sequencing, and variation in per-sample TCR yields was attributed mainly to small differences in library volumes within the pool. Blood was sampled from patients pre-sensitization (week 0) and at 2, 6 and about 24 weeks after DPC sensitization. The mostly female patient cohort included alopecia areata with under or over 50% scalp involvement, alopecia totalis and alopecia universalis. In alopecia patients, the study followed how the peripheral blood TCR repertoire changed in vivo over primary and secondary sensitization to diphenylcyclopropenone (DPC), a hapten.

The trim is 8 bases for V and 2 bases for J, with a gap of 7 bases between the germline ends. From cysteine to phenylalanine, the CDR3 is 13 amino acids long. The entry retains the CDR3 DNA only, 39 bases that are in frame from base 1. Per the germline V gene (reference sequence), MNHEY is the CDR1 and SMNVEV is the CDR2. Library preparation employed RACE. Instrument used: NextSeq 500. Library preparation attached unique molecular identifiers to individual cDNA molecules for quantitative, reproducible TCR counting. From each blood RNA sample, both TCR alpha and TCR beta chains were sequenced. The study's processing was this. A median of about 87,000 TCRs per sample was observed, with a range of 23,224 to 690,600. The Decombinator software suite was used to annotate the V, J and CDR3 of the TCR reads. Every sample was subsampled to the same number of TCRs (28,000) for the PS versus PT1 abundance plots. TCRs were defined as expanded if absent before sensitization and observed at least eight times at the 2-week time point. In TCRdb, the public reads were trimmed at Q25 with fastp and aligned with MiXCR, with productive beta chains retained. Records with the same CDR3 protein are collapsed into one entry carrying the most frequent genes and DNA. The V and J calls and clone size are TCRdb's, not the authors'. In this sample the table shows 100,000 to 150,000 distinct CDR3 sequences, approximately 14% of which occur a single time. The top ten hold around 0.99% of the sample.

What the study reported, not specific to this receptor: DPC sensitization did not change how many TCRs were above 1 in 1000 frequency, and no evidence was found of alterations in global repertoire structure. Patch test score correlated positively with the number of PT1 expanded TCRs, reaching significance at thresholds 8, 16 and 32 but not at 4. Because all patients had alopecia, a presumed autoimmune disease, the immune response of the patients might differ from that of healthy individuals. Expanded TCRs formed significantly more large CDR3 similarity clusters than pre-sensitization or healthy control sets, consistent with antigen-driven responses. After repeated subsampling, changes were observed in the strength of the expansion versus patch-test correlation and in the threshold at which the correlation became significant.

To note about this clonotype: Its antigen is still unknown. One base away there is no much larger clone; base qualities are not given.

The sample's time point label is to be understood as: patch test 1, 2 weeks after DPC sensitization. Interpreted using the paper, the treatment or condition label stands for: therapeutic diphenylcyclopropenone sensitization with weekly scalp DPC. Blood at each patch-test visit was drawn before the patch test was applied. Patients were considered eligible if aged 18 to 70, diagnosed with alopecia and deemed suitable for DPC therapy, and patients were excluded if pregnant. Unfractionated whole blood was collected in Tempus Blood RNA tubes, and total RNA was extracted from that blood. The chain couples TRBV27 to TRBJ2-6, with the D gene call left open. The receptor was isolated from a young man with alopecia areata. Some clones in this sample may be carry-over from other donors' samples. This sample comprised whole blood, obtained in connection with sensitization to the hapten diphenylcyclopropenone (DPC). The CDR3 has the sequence CASRKAGANVLTF. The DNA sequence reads TGTGCCAGCCGGAAGGCTGGGGCCAACGTCCTGACTTTC.